A selection of T cell receptor beta chains follows, all from one sample in a study of identical twins. Using its own MiXCR run on the 5' RACE reads, TCRdb lists one record per CDR3 protein. The table includes 500,000 to 600,000 distinct CDR3 sequences, 22% detected once. In addition, the sample was reused for a study of T cells expressing NK-cell markers.

The sample comprised CD4+ T cells sorted from blood. The receptors were sampled from a woman aged 18 to 35 in good health. Each CDR3 is given with its conserved first and last residue. The D gene is left open where the match is weak. Clone size is given for some rows only: seen once, a few or many times, or a class if the clone is expanded.

d_call,clone_size,v_call,j_call,cdr3_nt,cdr3_aa
TRBD1,.,TRBV6-1,TRBJ1-2,TGTGCCAGCAGTCCTGGAGGGACAGCGATAGGCTACACCTTC,CASSPGGTAIGYTF
TRBD2,.,TRBV5-4,TRBJ2-1,TGTGCCAGCACCCCGACTAGCGGGGCCTCCTACAATGAGCAGTTCTTC,CASTPTSGASYNEQFF
TRBD2,.,TRBV29-1,TRBJ2-7,TGCAGCGTTGAGCTAGCGGGCCGCTACGAGCAGTACTTC,CSVELAGRYEQYF
TRBD2,few,TRBV24-1,TRBJ2-5,TGTGCCACCAGTGACGGACTAGCTCACCAAGAGACCCAGTACTTC,CATSDGLAHQETQYF
.,.,TRBV4-1,TRBJ2-7,TGCGCCAGCAGCCAAGATATGACAGGACCGTACGAGCAGTACTTC,CASSQDMTGPYEQYF
TRBD2,.,TRBV2,TRBJ2-2,TGTGCCAGTAAATCTAGCGGGGGTGGCACCGGGGAGCTGTTTTTT,CASKSSGGGTGELFF
.,few,TRBV20-1,TRBJ2-2,TGCAGTGCTAGATATAGCACCGGGGAGCTGTTTTTT,CSARYSTGELFF
TRBD2,.,TRBV5-1,TRBJ2-3,TGCGCCAGCAGCGCCCCCGGACTAGCGGTAACAGATACGCAGTATTTT,CASSAPGLAVTDTQYF
TRBD2,.,TRBV6-2/TRBV6-3,TRBJ2-3,TGTGCCAGCAGTGGGGCCCGGACTAGCGGGGCAGATACGCAGTATTTT,CASSGARTSGADTQYF
.,few,TRBV10-3,TRBJ2-3,TGTGCCATCAGTGATCGTACCAAAAGCACAGATACGCAGTATTTT,CAISDRTKSTDTQYF
.,.,TRBV7-2,TRBJ1-3,TGTGCCAGCAGACTCTGGGGGGGTAACTCTGGAAACACCATATATTTT,CASRLWGGNSGNTIYF
.,few,TRBV5-1,TRBJ1-3,TGCGCCAGCAGGGTACGCTCTGGAAACACCATATATTTT,CASRVRSGNTIYF
.,few,TRBV5-8,TRBJ1-1,TGTGCCAGCAGCTTACAGATTACCTCGAACACTGAAGCTTTCTTT,CASSLQITSNTEAFF
TRBD2,many,TRBV10-3,TRBJ2-1,TGTGCCATCAGTGGGCAACTAGCGCCATACAATGAGCAGTTCTTC,CAISGQLAPYNEQFF
TRBD1,few,TRBV20-1,TRBJ1-1,TGCAGTGCTAGAAAGAGGGGGCAAGGCACTGAAGCTTTCTTT,CSARKRGQGTEAFF
TRBD1,few,TRBV5-1,TRBJ1-2,TGCGCCAGCAGCTTGGACAGGGGGAACTATGGCTACACCTTC,CASSLDRGNYGYTF
.,.,TRBV5-1,TRBJ2-2,TGCGCCAGCAGCTTGAAAACACGTGGGGAGCTGTTTTTT,CASSLKTRGELFF
.,few,TRBV7-2,TRBJ2-5,TGTGCCAGCAGCTTAGTTTTAAGAGAGACCCAGTACTTC,CASSLVLRETQYF
.,.,TRBV5-6,TRBJ2-1,TGTGCCAGCGCTCGGAGGCTAAACAATGAGCAGTTCTTC,CASARRLNNEQFF
.,few,TRBV5-1,TRBJ1-1,TGCGCCAGCAGCTTGAATCCAGGGAGGGCTTTCTTT,CASSLNPGRAFF
.,once,TRBV6-1,TRBJ2-1,TGTGCCAGCAGCTCAGAAATTTATAGTGAGCAGTTCTTC,CASSSEIYSEQFF
.,once,TRBV20-1,TRBJ2-3,TGCAGTGCTCTCCAAAGCTGGCGAACATACACAGATACGCAGTATTTT,CSALQSWRTYTDTQYF
TRBD1,.,TRBV7-9,TRBJ1-1,TGTGCCAGCAGCTCGGTCGCAGGGGGCACTGAAGCTTTCTTT,CASSSVAGGTEAFF
.,.,TRBV7-9,TRBJ2-5,TGTGCCAGCAGCTTACCCGTGGGGACCCAGTACTTC,CASSLPVGTQYF
.,.,TRBV9,TRBJ2-7,TGTGCCAGCAGCCCCGGGGTGGACGACGAGCAGTACTTC,CASSPGVDDEQYF
TRBD1,.,TRBV20-1,TRBJ1-4,TGCAGTGCTAGAGACCGGGACAGTAGCGAAAAACTGTTTTTT,CSARDRDSSEKLFF
TRBD1,few,TRBV5-1,TRBJ2-7,TGCGCCAGCAGCTTCACGGGACAGGCCTACGAGCAGTACTTC,CASSFTGQAYEQYF